This T cell receptor beta chain was recorded in a study of T cell repertoires in cytomegalovirus infection. Whole-study context: Public signatures in TCR beta pointed to CMV infection and matching HLA type.

This clonotype was counted only a few times. What it binds is not known. Findings of the study overall: Totalled public TCR beta family frequency picked out people who carried CMV plus the relevant HLA. Clonotype analysis showed dominance of the ex vivo response by HLA-C-restricted CMV-specific TCR beta clonotypes.

TCRdb re-called the reads with MiXCR, one entry per CDR3 protein. The table shows about 260,000 distinct CDR3 sequences, with approximately 8.3% occurring only once. The sample was PBMCs. The clonotype comes from a human donor in good health (CMV status not recorded). Some clones in this sample may be carry-over from other donors' samples.

The CDR3 loop is CASSYKSVKESSYEQYF. The CDR3 bases are TGTGCCAGCAGTTACAAGTCGGTGAAGGAGAGCTCCTACGAGCAGTACTTC. The genes are TRBV6-2 or TRBV6-3 and TRBJ2-7; no clear D. The V end was cut by 2 bases, the J end by 0 bases, with 17 bases between. Germline V CDR1 and CDR2: MNHEY, SVGEGT. CDR3 length equals 17 residues.